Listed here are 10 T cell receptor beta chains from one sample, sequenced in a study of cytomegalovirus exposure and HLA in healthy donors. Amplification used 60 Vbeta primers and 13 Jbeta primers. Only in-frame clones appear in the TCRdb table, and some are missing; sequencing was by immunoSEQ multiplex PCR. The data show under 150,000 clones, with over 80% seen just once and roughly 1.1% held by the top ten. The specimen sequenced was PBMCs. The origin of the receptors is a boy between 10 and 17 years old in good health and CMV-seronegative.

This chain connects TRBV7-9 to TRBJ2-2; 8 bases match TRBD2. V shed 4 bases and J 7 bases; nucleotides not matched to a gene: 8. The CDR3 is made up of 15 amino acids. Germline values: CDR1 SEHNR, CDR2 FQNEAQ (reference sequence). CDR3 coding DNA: TGTGCCAGCAGCTCCCGGACTAGCTGGGGCGGGGAGCTGTTTTTT. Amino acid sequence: CASSSRTSWGGELFF.

CDR3 residues: CAITPGEPNYNEQFF. For the CDR3, the DNA is TGTGCCATCACCCCAGGGGAGCCGAACTACAATGAGCAGTTCTTC. The rearrangement uses TRBV10-3 and TRBJ2-1; D might be TRBD1 (6 bases). The ends were cut back, 7 bases at V and 3 bases at J, with 16 bases in the middle. This CDR3 is built from 15 residues. Germline CDR1 and CDR2: ENHRY and SYGVKD.

The CDR3 DNA reads as TGTGCCTCCTCCGGGACAGGGGGCTATTTGGATACGCAGTATTTT. Translated: CASSGTGGYLDTQYF. The V call is TRBV30, the J call TRBJ2-3; 12 bases agree with TRBD1. Germline loops: CDR1 GTSNPN, CDR2 SVGIG (reference sequence). The V gene end was trimmed by 7 bases and the J gene end by 6 bases; junction bases not matched to a gene: 11. CDR3 size: 15 residues.

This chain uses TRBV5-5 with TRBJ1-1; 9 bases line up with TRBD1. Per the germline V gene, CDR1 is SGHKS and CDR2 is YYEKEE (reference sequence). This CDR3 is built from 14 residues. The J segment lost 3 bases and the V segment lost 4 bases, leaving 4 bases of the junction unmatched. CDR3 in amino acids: CASSRGDRDTEAFF. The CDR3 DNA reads TGTGCCAGCAGCCGTGGGGACAGGGACACTGAAGCTTTCTTT.

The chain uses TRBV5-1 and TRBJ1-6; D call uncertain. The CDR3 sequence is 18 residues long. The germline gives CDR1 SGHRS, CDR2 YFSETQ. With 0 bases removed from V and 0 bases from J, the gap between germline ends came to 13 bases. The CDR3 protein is CASSLDGPKSSYNSPLHF. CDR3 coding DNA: TGCGCCAGCAGCTTGGATGGGCCAAAAAGCTCCTATAATTCACCCCTCCACTTT.

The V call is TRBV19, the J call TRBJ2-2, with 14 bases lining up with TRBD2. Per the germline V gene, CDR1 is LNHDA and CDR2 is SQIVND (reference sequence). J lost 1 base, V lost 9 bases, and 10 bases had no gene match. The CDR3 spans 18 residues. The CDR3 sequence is CASNAGTSGRVNTGELFF. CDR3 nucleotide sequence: TGTGCCAGCAACGCCGGGACTAGCGGGAGAGTGAACACCGGGGAGCTGTTTTTT.

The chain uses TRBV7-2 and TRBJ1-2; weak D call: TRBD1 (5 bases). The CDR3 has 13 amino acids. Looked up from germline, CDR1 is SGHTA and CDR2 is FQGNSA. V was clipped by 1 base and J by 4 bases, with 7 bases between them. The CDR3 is CASSLGQGYGYTF. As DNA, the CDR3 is TGTGCCAGCAGCTTAGGGCAGGGCTATGGCTACACCTTC.

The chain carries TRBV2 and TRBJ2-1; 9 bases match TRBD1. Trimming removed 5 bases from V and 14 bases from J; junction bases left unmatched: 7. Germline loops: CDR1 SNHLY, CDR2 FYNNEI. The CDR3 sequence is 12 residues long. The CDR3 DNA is TGTGCCAGCAGTCCAACCGGGACAGGGAAGTTCTTC. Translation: CASSPTGTGKFF.

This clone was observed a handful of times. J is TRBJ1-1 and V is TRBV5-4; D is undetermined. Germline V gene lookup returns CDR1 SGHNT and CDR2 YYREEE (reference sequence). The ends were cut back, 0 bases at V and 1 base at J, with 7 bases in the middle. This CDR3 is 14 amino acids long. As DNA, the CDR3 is TGTGCCAGCAGCTTGGGGTCAGAGAACACTGAAGCTTTCTTT. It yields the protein CASSLGSENTEAFF.

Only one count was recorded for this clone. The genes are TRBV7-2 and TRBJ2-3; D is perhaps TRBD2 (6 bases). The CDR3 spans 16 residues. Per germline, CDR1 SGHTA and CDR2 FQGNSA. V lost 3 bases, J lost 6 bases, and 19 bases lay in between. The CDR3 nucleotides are TGTGCCAGCAGCTTTAGCGGAGGTAGTACGGTTGATACGCAGTATTTT. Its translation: CASSFSGGSTVDTQYF.